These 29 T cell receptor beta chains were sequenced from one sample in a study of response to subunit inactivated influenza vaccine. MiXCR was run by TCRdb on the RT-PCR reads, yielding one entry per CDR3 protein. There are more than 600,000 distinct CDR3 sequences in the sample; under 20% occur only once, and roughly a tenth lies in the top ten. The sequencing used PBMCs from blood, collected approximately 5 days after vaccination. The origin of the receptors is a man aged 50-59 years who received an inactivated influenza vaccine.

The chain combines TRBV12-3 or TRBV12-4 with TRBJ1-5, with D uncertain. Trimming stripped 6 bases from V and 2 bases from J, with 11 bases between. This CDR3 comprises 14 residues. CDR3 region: CASSPRRGNQPQHF. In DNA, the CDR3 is TGTGCCAGCAGCCCGAGGCGGGGCAATCAGCCCCAGCATTTT.

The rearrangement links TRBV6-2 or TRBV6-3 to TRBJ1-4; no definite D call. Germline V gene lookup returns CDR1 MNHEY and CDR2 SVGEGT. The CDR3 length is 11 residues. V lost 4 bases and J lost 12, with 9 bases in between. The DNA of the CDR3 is TGTGCCAGCAGTTCGCTCGGCCAACTGTTTTTT. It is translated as CASSSLGQLFF.

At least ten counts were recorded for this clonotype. The CDR3 nucleotides read TGTGCCAGCAGCTTTGGGACTAGCGGGAGTTTCAATGAGCAGTTCTTC. Translated: CASSFGTSGSFNEQFF. The chain carries TRBV7-2 and TRBJ2-1, with 14 bases fitting TRBD2. CDR1 is SGHTA, CDR2 FQGNSA, per germline. There are 16 residues in the CDR3. Germline trimming cut 3 bases from V and 6 bases from J; bases unmatched to any gene: 4.

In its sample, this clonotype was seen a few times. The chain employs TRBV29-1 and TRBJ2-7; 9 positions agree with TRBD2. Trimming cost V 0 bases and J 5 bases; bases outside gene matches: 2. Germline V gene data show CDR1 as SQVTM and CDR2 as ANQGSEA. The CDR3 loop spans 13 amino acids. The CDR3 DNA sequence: TGCAGCGTTGAAGAGGGACTAGCCAACGAGCAGTACTTC. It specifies CSVEEGLANEQYF.

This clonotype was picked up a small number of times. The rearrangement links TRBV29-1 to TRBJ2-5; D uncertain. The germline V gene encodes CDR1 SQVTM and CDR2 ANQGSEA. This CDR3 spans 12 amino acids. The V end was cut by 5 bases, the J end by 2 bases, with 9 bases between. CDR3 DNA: TGCAGCGTTTTCACTCTACAAGAGACCCAGTACTTC. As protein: CSVFTLQETQYF.

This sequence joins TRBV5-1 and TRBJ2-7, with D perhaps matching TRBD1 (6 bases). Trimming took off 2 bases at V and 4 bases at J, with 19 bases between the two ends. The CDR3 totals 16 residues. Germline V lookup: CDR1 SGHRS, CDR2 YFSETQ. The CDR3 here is CASSLPTTGGVYEQYF. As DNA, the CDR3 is TGCGCCAGCAGCTTACCTACGACAGGAGGAGTTTACGAGCAGTACTTC.

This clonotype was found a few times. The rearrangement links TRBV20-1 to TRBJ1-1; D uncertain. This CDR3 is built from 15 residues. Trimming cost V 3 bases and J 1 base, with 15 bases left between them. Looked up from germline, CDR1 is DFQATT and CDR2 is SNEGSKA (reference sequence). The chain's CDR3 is CSASPPIGRNTEAFF. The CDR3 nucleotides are TGCAGTGCTAGTCCTCCGATAGGCCGGAACACTGAAGCTTTCTTT.

The CDR3 spells CASVGSNTGELFF. The DNA for the CDR3 is TGTGCCTCGGTCGGCTCAAACACCGGGGAGCTGTTTTTT. The V and J genes are TRBV18 and TRBJ2-2; D is unresolved. The germline V and J ends were trimmed by 11 bases and 2 bases, with 12 bases remaining between them. This CDR3 region has 13 residues. Per germline, CDR1 KGHSH and CDR2 LQKENI.

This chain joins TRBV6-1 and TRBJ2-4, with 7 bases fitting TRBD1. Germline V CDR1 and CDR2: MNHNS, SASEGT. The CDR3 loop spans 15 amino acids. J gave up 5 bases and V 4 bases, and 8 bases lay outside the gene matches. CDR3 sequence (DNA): TGTGCCAGCAGTGGTGTAGGGGACAGAGAAAACATTCAGTACTTC. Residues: CASSGVGDRENIQYF.

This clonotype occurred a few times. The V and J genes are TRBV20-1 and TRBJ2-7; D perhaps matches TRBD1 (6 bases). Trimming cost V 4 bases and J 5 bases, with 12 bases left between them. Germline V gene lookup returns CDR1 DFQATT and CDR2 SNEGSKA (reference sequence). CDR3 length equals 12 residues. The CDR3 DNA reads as TGCAGTGCTACAAGCACAGGGAACGAGCAGTACTTC. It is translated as CSATSTGNEQYF.

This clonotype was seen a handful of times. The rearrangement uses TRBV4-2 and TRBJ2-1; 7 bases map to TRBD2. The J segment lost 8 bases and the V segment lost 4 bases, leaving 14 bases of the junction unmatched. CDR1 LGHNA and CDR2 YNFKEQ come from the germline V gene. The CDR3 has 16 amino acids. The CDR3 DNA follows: TGTGCCAGCAGCCCGGCAGGGACTACCGGACGGGATGAGCAGTTCTTC. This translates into CASSPAGTTGRDEQFF.

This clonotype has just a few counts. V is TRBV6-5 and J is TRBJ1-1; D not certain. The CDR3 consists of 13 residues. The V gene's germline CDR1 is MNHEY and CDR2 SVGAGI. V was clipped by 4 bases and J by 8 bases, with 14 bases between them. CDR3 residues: CASSSPGLGEAFF. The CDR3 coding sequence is TGTGCCAGCAGTTCCCCCGGCCTTGGCGAAGCTTTCTTT.

The CDR3 sequence is CASSPREGRRETQYF. As DNA, the CDR3 is TGTGCCAGCAGCCCCAGAGAAGGGAGACGGGAGACCCAGTACTTC. The chain joins TRBV7-6 to TRBJ2-5, with a possible D match to TRBD2 (5 bases). Per germline, CDR1 SGHVS and CDR2 FNYEAQ. V shed 5 bases and J shed 5 bases, with 18 bases lying between them. This CDR3 spans 15 amino acids.

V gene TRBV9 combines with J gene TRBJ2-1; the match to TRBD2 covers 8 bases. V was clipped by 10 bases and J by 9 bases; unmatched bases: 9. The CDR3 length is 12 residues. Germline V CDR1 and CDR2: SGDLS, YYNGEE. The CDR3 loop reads CASGPGGAEQFF. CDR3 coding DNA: TGTGCCTCCGGACCGGGGGGGGCTGAGCAGTTCTTC.

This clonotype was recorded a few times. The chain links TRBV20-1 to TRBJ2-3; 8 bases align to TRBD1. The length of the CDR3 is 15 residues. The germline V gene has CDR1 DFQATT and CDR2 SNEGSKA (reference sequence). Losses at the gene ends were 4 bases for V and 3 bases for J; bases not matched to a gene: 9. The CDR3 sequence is CSATNRQGWTDTQYF. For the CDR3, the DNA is TGCAGTGCTACGAATCGACAGGGGTGGACAGATACGCAGTATTTT.

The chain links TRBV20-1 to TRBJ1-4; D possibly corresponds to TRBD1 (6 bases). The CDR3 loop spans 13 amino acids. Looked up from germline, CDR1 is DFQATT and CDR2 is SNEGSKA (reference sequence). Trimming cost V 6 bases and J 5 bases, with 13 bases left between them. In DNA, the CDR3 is TGCAGTGCAACCAGGGGAGGGAATGAAAAACTGTTTTTT. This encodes CSATRGGNEKLFF.

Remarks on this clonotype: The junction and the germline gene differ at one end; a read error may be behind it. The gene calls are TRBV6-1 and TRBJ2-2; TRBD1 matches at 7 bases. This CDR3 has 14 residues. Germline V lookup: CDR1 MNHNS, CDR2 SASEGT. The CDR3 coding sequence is TGTGCCAGCAGAACAGGGGTCCGCACCGGGGTGCTGTTTTTT. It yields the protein CASRTGVRTGVLFF.

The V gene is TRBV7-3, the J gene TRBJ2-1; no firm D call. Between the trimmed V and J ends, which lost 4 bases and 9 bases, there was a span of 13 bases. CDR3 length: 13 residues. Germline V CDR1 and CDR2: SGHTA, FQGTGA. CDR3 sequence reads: CASSYDSPGEQFF. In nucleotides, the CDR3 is TGTGCCAGCAGCTACGACTCCCCGGGTGAGCAGTTCTTC.

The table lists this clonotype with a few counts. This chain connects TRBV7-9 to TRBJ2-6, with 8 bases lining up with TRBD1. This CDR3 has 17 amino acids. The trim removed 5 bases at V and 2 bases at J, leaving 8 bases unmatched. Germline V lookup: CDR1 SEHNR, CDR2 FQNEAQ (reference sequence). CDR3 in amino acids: CASSVPGQAPGANVLTF. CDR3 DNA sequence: TGTGCCAGCAGCGTCCCGGGACAGGCACCTGGGGCCAACGTCCTGACTTTC. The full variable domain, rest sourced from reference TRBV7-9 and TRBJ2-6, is DTGVSQNPRHKITKRGQNVTFRCDPISEHNRLYWYRQTLGQGPEFLTYFQNEAQLEKSRLLSDRFSAERPKGSFSTLEIQRTEQGDSAMYLCASSVPGQAPGANVLTFGAGSRLTVL.

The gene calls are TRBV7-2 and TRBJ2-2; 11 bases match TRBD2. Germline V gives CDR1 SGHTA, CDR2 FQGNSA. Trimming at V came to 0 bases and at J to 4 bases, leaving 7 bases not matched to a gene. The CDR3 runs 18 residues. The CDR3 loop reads CASSLANGLAGGTGELFF. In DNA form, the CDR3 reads TGTGCCAGCAGCTTAGCGAACGGACTAGCGGGCGGCACCGGGGAGCTGTTTTTT.

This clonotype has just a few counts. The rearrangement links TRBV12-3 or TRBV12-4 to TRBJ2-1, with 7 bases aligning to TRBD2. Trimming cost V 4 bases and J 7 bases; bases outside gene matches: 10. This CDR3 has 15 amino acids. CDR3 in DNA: TGTGCCAGCAGTTGGGGCGGGAGCCCGGGGAATGAGCAGTTCTTC. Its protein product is CASSWGGSPGNEQFF.

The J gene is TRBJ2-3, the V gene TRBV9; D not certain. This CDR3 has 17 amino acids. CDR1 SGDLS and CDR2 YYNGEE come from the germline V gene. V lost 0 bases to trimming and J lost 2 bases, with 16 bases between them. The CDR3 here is CASSVGYSSTITDTQYF. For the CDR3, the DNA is TGTGCCAGCAGCGTAGGGTACAGCAGTACGATCACAGATACGCAGTATTTT.

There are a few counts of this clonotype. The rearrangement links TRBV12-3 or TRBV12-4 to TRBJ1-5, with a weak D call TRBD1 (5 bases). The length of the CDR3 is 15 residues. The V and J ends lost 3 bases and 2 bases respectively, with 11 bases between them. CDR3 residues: CASSLNWGGNQPQHF. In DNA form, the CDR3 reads TGTGCCAGCAGTTTGAATTGGGGGGGCAATCAGCCCCAGCATTTT.

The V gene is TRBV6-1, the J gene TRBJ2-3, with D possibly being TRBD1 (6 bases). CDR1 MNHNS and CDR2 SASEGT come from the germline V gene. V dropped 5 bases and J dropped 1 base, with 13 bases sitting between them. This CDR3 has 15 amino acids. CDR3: CASSKGQFGTDTQYF. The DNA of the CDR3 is TGTGCCAGCAGTAAAGGACAGTTCGGCACAGATACGCAGTATTTT.

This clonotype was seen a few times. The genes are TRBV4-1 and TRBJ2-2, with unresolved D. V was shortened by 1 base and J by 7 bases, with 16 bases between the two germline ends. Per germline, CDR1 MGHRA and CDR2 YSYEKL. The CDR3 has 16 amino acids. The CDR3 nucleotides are TGCGCCAGCAGCCAAGGAAGAGCAGGAGTAGGCGGGGAGCTGTTTTTT. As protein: CASSQGRAGVGGELFF.

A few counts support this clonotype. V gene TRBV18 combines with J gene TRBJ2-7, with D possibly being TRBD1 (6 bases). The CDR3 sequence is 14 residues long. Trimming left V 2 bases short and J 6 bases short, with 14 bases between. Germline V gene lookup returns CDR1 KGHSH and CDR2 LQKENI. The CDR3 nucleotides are TGTGCCAGCTCACCAGGGACATCAAGGGGCGAGCAGTACTTC. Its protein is CASSPGTSRGEQYF.

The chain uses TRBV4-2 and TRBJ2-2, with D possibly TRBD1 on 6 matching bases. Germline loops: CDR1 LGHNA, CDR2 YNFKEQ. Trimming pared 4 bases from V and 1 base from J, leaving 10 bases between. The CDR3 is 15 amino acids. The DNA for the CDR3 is TGTGCCAGCAGCCCTATGACAGGGAACACCGGGGAGCTGTTTTTT. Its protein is CASSPMTGNTGELFF.

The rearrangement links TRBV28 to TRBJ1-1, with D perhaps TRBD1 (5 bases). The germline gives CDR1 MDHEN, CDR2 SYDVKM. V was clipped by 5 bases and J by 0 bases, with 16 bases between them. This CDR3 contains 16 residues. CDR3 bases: TGTGCCAGCAGTCCACCCCCCGGACAAATGAACACTGAAGCTTTCTTT. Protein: CASSPPPGQMNTEAFF.

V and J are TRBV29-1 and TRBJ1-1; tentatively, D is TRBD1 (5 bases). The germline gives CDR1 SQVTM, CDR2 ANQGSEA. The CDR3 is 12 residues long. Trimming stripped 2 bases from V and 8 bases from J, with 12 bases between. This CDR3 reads CSVETGAREAFF. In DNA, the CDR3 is TGCAGCGTTGAAACTGGGGCGAGAGAAGCTTTCTTT. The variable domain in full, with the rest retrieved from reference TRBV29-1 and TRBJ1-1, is SAVISQKPSRDICQRGTSLTIQCQVDSQVTMMFWYRQQPGQSLTLIATANQGSEATYESGFVIDKFPISRPNLTFSTLTVSNMSPEDSSIYLCSVETGAREAFFGQGTRLTVV.